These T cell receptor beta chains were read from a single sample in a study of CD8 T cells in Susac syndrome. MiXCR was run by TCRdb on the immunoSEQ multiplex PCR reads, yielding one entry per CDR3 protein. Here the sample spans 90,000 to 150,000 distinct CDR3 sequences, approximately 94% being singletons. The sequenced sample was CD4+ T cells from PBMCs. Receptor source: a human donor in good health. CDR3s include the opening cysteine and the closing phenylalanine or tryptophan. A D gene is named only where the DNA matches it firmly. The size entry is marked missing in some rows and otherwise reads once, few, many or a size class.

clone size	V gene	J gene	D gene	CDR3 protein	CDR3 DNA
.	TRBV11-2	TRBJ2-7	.	CASSFSGSSGNPYEQYF	TGTGCCAGCAGCTTTAGCGGTTCATCCGGGAACCCCTACGAGCAGTACTTC
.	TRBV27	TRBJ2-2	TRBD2	CASRPTSGSDTGELFF	TGTGCCAGCAGGCCGACTAGCGGGTCTGACACCGGGGAGCTGTTTTTT
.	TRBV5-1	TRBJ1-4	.	CASSLSGEKLFF	TGCGCCAGCAGCCTCTCGGGGGAAAAACTGTTTTTT
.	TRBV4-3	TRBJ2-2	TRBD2	CASSPGLAGSANTGELFF	TGCGCCAGCAGCCCGGGACTAGCGGGGTCCGCGAACACCGGGGAGCTGTTTTTT
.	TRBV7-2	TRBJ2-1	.	CASSLAGDYNEQFF	TGTGCCAGCAGCTTAGCGGGAGATTACAATGAGCAGTTCTTC
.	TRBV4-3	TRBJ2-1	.	CASSQQMTTGTNNEQFF	TGCGCCAGCAGCCAGCAAATGACGACCGGGACCAACAATGAGCAGTTCTTC
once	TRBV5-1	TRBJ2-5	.	CASRLLALQETQYF	TGCGCCAGCCGGCTGTTGGCACTCCAAGAGACCCAGTACTTC
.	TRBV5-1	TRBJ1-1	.	CASSRDINTEAFF	TGCGCCAGCAGCAGGGACATAAACACTGAAGCTTTCTTT
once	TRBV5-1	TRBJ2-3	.	CASSVGTGGDTQYF	TGCGCCAGCAGCGTGGGGACGGGCGGAGATACGCAGTATTTT
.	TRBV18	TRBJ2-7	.	CASSPGQTYEQYF	TGTGCCAGCTCACCTGGGCAGACCTACGAGCAGTACTTC
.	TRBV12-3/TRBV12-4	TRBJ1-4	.	CASSQTGRMEKLFF	TGTGCCAGCAGCCAGACAGGTCGGATGGAAAAACTGTTTTTT
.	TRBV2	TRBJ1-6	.	CASSGQADSPLHF	TGTGCCAGCAGTGGACAGGCGGACTCACCCCTCCACTTT
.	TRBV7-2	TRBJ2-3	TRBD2	CASSFETGGHLGSTQYF	TGTGCCAGCAGCTTTGAAACGGGAGGCCATTTGGGGAGCACGCAGTATTTT
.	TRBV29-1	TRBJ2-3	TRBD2	CSVVVLAASDTQYF	TGCAGCGTTGTCGTACTAGCGGCCTCAGATACGCAGTATTTT
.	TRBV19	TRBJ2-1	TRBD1	CASSDRVLGNEQFF	TGTGCCAGTAGTGACAGGGTTTTAGGCAATGAGCAGTTCTTC
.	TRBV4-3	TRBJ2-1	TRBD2	CASSQDLYGGGLSLGEQFF	TGCGCCAGCAGCCAAGATCTATACGGGGGGGGCCTGTCGCTTGGTGAGCAGTTCTTC
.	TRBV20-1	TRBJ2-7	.	CSSRAQGTYEQYF	TGCAGTTCGAGGGCCCAGGGGACCTACGAGCAGTACTTC
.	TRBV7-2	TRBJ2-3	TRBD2	CASSIGGLADTDTQYF	TGTGCCAGCAGCATAGGGGGACTAGCGGACACAGATACGCAGTATTTT
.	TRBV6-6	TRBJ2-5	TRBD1	CASRTGGQDQETQYF	TGTGCCAGCAGGACCGGGGGACAGGACCAAGAGACCCAGTACTTC
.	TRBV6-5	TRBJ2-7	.	CASSYSMGPTETYEQYF	TGTGCCAGCAGTTACTCGATGGGTCCTACAGAAACCTACGAGCAGTACTTC
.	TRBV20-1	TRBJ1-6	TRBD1	CSASALDRDNSPLHF	TGCAGTGCTAGTGCCTTGGACAGGGACAATTCACCCCTCCACTTT
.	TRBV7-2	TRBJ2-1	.	CASSLVVTAPFF	TGTGCCAGCAGCTTAGTTGTTACAGCCCCGTTCTTC
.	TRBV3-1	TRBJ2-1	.	CASSQGDSSTYNEQFF	TGTGCCAGCAGCCAAGGCGACAGCAGTACTTACAATGAGCAGTTCTTC
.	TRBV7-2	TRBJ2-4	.	CASSPLLSGNIQYF	TGTGCCAGCAGCCCCCTATTGTCAGGAAACATTCAGTACTTC
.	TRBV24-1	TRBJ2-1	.	CATSGAGRNEQFF	TGTGCCACCAGTGGCGCAGGGAGGAATGAGCAGTTCTTC
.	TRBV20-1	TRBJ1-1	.	CSAVDPNGLRTEAFF	TGCAGTGCCGTAGACCCAAATGGGCTGAGGACTGAAGCTTTCTTT
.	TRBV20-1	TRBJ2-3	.	CSAIASTDTQYF	TGCAGTGCTATCGCGAGTACAGATACGCAGTATTTT
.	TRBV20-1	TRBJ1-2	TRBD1	CSARAGTANYGYTF	TGCAGTGCTAGAGCCGGGACAGCTAACTATGGCTACACCTTC
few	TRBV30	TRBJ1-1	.	CASSVNTEAFF	TGTGCCAGCAGTGTGAACACTGAAGCTTTCTTT
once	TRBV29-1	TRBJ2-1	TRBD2	CAGAGGLFGSNEQFF	TGCGCGGGGGCGGGAGGTCTCTTTGGCTCCAATGAGCAGTTCTTC
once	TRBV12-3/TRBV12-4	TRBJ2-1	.	CASSFGDEQFF	TGTGCCAGCAGTTTCGGCGATGAGCAGTTCTTC
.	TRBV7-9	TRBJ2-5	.	CASTTLGGPQETQYF	TGTGCCAGCACCACCCTTGGGGGGCCCCAAGAGACCCAGTACTTC
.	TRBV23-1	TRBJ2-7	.	CASSQRQIVGRKYSSYEQYF	TGCGCCAGCAGTCAGCGGCAAATTGTGGGCAGGAAGTACTCCTCCTACGAGCAGTACTTC
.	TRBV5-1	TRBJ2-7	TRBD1	CASSLRTGAHEQYF	TGCGCCAGCAGCTTAAGGACAGGGGCCCACGAGCAGTACTTC
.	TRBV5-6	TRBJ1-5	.	CASRKRGSNQPQHF	TGTGCCAGCAGAAAGAGGGGGAGCAATCAGCCCCAGCATTTT
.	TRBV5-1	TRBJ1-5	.	CASSLDGGRHQPQHF	TGCGCCAGCAGTCTGGACGGGGGACGGCATCAGCCCCAGCATTTT
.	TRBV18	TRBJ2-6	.	CASSQRTTSGANVLTF	TGTGCCAGCTCACAACGGACCACGTCTGGGGCCAACGTCCTGACTTTC
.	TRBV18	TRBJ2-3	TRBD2	CASSPPSGRDTQYF	TGTGCCAGCTCACCACCTAGCGGGAGAGATACGCAGTATTTT
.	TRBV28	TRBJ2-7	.	CASSSQGFEQYF	TGTGCCAGCAGTTCACAGGGTTTCGAGCAGTACTTC
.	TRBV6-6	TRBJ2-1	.	CASSNEYRFNEQFF	TGTGCCAGCAGTAACGAGTACCGCTTCAATGAGCAGTTCTTC
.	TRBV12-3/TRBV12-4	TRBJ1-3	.	CASSHGRKGNTIYF	TGTGCCAGCTCCCACGGGAGAAAAGGAAACACCATATATTTT
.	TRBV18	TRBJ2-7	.	CASSPRGPYEQYF	TGTGCCAGCTCACCAAGGGGCCCCTACGAGCAGTACTTC